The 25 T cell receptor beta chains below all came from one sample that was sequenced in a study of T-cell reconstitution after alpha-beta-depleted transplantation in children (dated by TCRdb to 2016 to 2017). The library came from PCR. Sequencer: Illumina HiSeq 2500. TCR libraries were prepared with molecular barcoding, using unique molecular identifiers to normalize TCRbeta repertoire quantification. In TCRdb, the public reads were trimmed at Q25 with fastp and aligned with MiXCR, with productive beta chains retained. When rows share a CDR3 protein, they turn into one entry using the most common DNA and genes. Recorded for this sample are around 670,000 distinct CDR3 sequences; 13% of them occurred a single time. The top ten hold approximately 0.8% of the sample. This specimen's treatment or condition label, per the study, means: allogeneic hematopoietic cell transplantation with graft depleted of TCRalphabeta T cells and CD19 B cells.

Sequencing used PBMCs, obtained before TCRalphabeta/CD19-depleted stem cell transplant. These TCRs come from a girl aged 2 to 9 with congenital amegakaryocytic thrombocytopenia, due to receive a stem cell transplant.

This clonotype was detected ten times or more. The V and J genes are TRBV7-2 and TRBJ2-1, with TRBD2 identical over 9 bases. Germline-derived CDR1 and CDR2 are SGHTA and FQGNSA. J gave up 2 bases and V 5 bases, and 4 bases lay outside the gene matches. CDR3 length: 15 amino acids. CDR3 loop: CASSVGLATYNEQFF. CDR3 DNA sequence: TGTGCCAGCAGCGTAGGACTAGCGACCTACAATGAGCAGTTCTTC.

CDR3 sequence (DNA): TGTGCCAGCACCGCCTGGGCGGGTCAGCCCCAGCATTTT. This sequence encodes CASTAWAGQPQHF. The chain carries TRBV6-1 and TRBJ1-5; no definite D call. Between the trimmed V and J ends, which lost 7 bases and 6 bases, there was a span of 13 bases. Germline assignment: CDR1 MNHNS and CDR2 SASEGT. The CDR3 has 13 amino acids.

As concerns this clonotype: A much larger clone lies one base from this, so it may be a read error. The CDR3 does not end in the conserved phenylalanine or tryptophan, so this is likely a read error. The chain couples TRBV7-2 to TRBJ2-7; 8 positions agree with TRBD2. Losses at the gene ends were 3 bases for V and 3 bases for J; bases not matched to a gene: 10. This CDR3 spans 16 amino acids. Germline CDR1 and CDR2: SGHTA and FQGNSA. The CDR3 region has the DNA TGTGCCAGCAGCTTTTACCCGGGAGGGGCATACTACGAGCAGTACCTC. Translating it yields CASSFYPGGAYYEQYL.

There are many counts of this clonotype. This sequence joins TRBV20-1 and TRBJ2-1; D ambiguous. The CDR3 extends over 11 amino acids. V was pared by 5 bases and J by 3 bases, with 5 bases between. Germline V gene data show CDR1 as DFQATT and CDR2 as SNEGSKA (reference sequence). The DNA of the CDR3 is TGCAGTGCTGGCCTCTACAATGAGCAGTTCTTC. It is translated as CSAGLYNEQFF.

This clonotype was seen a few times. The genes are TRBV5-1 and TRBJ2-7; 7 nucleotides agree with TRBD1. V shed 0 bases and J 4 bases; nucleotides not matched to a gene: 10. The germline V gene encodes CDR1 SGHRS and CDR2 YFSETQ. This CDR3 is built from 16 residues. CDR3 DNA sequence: TGCGCCAGCAGCTTGGGACGGGGACAGCCTTTTTACGAGCAGTACTTC. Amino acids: CASSLGRGQPFYEQYF.

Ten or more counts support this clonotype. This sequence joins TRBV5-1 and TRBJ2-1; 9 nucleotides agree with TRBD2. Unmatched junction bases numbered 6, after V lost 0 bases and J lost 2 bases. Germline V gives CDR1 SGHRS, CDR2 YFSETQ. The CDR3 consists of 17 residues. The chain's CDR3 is CASSLAVAGEAYNEQFF. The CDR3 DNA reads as TGCGCCAGCAGCTTGGCCGTAGCGGGAGAAGCCTACAATGAGCAGTTCTTC. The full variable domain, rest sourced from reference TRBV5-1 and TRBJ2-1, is KAGVTQTPRYLIKTRGQQVTLSCSPISGHRSVSWYQQTPGQGLQFLFEYFSETQRNKGNFPGRFSGRQFSNSRSEMNVSTLELGDSALYLCASSLAVAGEAYNEQFFGPGTRLTVL.

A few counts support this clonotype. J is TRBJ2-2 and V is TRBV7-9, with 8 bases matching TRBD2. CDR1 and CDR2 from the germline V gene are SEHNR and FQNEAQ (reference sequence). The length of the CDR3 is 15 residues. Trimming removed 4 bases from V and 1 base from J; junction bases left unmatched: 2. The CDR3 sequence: CASSWLAGNTGELFF. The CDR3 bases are TGTGCCAGCAGCTGGCTAGCGGGGAACACCGGGGAGCTGTTTTTT.

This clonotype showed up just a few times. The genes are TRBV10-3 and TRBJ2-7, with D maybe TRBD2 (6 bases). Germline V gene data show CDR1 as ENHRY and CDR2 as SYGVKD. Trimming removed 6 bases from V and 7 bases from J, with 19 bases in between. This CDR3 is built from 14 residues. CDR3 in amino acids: CAISLPGVSSEQYF. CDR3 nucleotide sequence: TGTGCCATCAGCCTCCCGGGAGTCTCCAGTGAGCAGTACTTC.

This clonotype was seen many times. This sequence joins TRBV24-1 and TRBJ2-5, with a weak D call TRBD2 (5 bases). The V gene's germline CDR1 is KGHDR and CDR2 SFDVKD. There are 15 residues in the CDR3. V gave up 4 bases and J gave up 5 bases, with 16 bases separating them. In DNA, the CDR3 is TGTGCCACCAGTGAAGGCTTTACTAGAGGGGAGACCCAGTACTTC. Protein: CATSEGFTRGETQYF.

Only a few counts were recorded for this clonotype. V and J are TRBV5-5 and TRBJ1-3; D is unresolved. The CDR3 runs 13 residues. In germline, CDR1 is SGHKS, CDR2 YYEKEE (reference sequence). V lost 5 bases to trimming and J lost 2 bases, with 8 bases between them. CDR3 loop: CASSFGPGNTIYF. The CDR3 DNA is TGTGCCAGCAGTTTTGGCCCTGGAAACACCATATATTTT.

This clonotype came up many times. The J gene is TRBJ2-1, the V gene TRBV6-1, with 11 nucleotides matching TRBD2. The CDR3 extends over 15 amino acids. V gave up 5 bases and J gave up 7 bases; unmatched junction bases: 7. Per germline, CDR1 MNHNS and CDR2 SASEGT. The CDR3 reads CASSKLAGVYNEQFF. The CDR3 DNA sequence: TGTGCCAGCAGTAAACTAGCGGGGGTCTATAATGAGCAGTTCTTC.

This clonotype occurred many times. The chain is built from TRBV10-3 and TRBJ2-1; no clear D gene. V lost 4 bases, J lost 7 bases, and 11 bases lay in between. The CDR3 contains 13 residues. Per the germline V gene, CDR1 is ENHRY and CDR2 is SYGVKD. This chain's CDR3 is CAISVQARNEQFF. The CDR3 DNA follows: TGTGCCATCAGTGTGCAAGCAAGAAATGAGCAGTTCTTC.

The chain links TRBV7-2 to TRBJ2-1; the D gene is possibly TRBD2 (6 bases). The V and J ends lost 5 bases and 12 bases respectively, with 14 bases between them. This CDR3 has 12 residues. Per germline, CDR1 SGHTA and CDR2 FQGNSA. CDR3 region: CASSRLEDGQFF. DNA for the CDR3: TGTGCCAGCAGCAGACTAGAGGACGGGCAGTTCTTC. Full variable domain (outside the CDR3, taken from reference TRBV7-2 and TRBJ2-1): GAGVSQSPSNKVTEKGKDVELRCDPISGHTALYWYRQSLGQGLEFLIYFQGNSAPDKSGLPSDRFSAERTGGSVSTLTIQRTQQEDSAVYLCASSRLEDGQFFGPGTRLTVL.

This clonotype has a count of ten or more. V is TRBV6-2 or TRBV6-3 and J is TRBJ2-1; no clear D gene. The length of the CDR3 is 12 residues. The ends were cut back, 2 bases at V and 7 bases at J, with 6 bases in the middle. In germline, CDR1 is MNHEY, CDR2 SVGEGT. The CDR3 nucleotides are TGTGCCAGCAGTTACGTAACGAATGAGCAGTTCTTC. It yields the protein CASSYVTNEQFF.

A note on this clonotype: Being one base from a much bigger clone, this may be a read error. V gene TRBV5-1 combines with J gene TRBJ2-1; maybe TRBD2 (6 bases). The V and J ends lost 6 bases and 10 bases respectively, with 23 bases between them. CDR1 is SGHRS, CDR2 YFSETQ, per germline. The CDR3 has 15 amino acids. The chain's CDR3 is CASKSFGSPAYEQFF. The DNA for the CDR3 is TGCGCCAGCAAAAGTTTCGGGAGTCCCGCCTACGAGCAGTTCTTC.

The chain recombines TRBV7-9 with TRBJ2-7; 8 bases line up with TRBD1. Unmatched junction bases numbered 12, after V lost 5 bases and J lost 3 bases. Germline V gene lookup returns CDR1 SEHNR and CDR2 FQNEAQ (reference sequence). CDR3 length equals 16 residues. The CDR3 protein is CASSRGAGQEIYEQYF. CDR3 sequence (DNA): TGTGCCAGCAGCCGTGGTGCGGGACAGGAGATCTACGAGCAGTACTTC.

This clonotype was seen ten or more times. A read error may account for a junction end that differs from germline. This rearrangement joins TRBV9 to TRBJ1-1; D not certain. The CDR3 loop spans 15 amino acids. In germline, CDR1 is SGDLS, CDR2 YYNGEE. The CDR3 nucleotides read TGTGCCAGCAGCGTAGTGGACGGCCGGAACCCTGAAGCTTTCTTT. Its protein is CASSVVDGRNPEAFF.

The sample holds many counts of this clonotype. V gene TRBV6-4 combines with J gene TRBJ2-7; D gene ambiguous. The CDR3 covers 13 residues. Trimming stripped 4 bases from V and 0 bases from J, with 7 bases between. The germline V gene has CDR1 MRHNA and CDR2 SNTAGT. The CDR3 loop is CASSVYSSYEQYF. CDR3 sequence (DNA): TGTGCCAGCAGTGTCTATAGCTCCTACGAGCAGTACTTC.

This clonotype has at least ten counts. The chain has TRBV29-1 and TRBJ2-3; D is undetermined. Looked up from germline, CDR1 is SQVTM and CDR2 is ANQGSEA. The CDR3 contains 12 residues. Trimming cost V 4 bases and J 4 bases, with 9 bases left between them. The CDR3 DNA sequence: TGCAGCGTTGTAACTCCCCCAGATACGCAGTATTTT. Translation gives CSVVTPPDTQYF.

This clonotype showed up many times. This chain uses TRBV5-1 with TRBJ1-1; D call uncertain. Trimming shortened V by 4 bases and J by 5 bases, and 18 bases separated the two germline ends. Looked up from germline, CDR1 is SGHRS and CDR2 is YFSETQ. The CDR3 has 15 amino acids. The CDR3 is CASSPSGVRGTEAFF. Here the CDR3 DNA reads TGCGCCAGCAGCCCGTCGGGAGTTCGAGGGACTGAAGCTTTCTTT.

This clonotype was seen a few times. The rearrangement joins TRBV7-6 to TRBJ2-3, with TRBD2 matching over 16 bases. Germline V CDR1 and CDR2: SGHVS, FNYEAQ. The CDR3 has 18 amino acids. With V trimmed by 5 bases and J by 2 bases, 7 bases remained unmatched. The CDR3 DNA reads TGTGCCAGCAGCAAGGGACTAGCGGGAGGGGAAGACACAGATACGCAGTATTTT. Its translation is CASSKGLAGGEDTDTQYF.

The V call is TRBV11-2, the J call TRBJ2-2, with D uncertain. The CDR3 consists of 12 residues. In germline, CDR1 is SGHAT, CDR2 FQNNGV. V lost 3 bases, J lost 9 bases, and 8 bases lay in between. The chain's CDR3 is CASSFTVRELFF. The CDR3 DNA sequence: TGTGCCAGCAGCTTTACAGTGCGGGAGCTGTTTTTT.

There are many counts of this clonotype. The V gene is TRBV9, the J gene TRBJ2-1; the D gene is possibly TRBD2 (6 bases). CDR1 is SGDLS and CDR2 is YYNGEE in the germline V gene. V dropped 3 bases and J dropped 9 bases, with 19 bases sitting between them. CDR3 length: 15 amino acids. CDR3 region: CASSAAETRISEQFF. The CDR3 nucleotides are TGTGCCAGCAGCGCAGCCGAGACTAGGATCAGTGAGCAGTTCTTC.

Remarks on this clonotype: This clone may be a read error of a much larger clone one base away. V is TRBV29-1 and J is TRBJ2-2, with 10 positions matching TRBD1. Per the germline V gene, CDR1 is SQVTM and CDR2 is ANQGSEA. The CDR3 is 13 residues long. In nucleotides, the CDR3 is TGCAGCGGACAGGGGGCCAACACCGGGGCGCTGTTTTTT. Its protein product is CSGQGANTGALFF.

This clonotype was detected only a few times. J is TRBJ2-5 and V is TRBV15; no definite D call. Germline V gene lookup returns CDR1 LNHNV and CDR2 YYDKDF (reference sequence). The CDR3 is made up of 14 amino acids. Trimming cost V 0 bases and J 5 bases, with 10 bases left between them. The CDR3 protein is CATSRDRFPETQYF. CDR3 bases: TGTGCCACCAGCAGAGATCGGTTTCCGGAGACCCAGTACTTC.